This note documents a single TCR beta chain sequence. Its specific antigen is unknown. Base-call qualities are not available, and no considerably larger clone is one nucleotide away. TCRbeta CDR3 regions were amplified from genomic DNA by means of the immunoSEQ Assay, a bias-controlled multiplex PCR. In the source study's methods: The number of nucleated cells in each sample was estimated from the amplification of reference gene primers within the assay. To quantify the absolute abundance of each unique TCRbeta CDR3 rearrangement, sequence reads were collapsed and filtered. For each sample, productive Simpson clonality was calculated as the square root of Simpson's diversity index across productive rearrangements. Drawn from immuneACCESS, this table holds only the in-frame rearrangements with V and J called that TCRdb kept. Clones are partly lost; checked studies trace under half to an unresolved V gene and leave the rest unexplained. V, J and clone size are those of that table, while D and trimming were read from the DNA. In all, the sample holds about 370,000 clones, and around 89% of those were seen once. Approximately 3% of the sample rests with the top ten.

At one collaborating source in Seattle, patients were enrolled during active infection and were followed longitudinally through the course of disease. Each collaborating institution followed its own protocols to collect whole blood in K2EDTA tubes. Collaborator samples were shipped for TCRbeta analysis as frozen whole blood, isolated PBMCs, or DNA extracted from either sample type. This specimen comes from a study of blood T cell repertoires in COVID-19 (TCRdb year 2020). The study in broad terms: Collaborator samples came from the United States, Italy and Spain and covered acute and convalescent phases of COVID-19. The material from the prospective study consisted of cDNA or gDNA derived from T cells, B-cell-depleted T cells, or PBMCs. Deeply sampled blood TCRbeta repertoires from subjects exposed to, actively infected with, or recovered from COVID-19 were included in the dataset. A freely available public database, intended as a resource for researchers studying the immune response to SARS-CoV-2, is where the repertoires were released. Samples came from the ongoing ImmuneRACE study (first 160 participants) plus 1,254 subjects from 6 global collaborators. Sample metadata almost always included a de-identified subject ID, COVID-19 status, age in years and sex. Where HLA class I and class II types were available, the types were taken from metadata supplied by the sample provider, not from assay-based typing. Broader findings and caveats from the paper: The amount of clinical and demographic metadata varied by source and participant and was provided uncurated.

The CDR3 holds 14 amino acids from the cysteine to the phenylalanine. Here the CDR3 DNA is all that survives: 42 bases in frame from base 1. V is pared back by 3 bases and J by 5 bases, with 12 bases lying between the germline termini. The germline V gene (reference sequence) supplies CDR1 SEHNR and CDR2 FQNEAQ. The sample comprised peripheral blood. The TCR originated in a woman in her 30s with COVID-19, enrolled during active disease. This chain is built from TRBV7-9 and TRBJ2-3; the D gene is perhaps TRBD2, from 5 matching bases. The sequence in DNA is TGTGCCAGCAGCTTGGGTGCGGGCGAAGATACGCAGTATTTT. It translates as CASSLGAGEDTQYF.